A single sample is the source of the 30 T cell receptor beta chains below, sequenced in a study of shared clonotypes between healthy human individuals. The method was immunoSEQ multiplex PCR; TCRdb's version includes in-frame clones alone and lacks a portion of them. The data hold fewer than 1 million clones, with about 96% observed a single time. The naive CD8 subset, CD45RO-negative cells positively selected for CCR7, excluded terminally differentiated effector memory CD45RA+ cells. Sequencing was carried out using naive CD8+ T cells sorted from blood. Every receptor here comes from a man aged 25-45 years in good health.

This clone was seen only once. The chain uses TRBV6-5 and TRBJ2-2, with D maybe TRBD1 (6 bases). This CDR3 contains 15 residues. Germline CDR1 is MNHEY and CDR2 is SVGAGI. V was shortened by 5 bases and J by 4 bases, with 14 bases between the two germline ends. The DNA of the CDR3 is TGTGCCAGCAGTGGCAGCAGGGGTTCCACCGGGGAGCTGTTTTTT. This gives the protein CASSGSRGSTGELFF.

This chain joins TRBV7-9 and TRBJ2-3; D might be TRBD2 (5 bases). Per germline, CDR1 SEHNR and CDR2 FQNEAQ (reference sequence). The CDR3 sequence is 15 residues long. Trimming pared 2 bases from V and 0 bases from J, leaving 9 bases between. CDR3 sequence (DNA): TGTGCCAGCAGCTTACTAGCACTAAGCACAGATACGCAGTATTTT. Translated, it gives CASSLLALSTDTQYF.

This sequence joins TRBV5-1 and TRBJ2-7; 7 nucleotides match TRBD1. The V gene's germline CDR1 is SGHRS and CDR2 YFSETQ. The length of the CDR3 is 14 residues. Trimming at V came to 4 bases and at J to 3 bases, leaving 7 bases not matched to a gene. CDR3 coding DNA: TGCGCCAGCAGCCCCCGGGGACAGAACTACGAGCAGTACTTC. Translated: CASSPRGQNYEQYF.

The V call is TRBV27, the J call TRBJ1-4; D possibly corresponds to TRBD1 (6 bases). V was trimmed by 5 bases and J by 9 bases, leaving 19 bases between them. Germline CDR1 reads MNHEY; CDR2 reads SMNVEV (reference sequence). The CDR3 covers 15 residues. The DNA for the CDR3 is TGTGCCAGCAGTCCGTACACAGGGCTAAATCAAAAACTGTTTTTT. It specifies CASSPYTGLNQKLFF.

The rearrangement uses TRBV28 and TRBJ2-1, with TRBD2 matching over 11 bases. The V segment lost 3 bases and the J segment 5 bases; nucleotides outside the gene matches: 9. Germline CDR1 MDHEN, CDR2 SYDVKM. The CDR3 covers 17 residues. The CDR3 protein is CASSLPRLLAGDNEQFF. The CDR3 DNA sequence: TGTGCCAGCAGTTTGCCGCGCCTACTAGCGGGAGACAATGAGCAGTTCTTC.

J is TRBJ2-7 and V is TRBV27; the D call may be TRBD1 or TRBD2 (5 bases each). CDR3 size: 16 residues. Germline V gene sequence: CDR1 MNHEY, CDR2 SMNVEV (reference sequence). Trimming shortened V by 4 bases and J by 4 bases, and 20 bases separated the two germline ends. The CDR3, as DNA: TGTGCCAGCAGTTACGGGACGCCCATCGAGTCTTACGAGCAGTACTTC. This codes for CASSYGTPIESYEQYF.

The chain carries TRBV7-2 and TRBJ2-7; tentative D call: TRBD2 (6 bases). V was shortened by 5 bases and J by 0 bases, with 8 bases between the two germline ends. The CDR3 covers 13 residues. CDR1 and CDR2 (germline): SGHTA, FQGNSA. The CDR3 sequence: CASSQDYSYEQYF. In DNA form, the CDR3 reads TGTGCCAGCAGCCAGGACTACTCCTACGAGCAGTACTTC.

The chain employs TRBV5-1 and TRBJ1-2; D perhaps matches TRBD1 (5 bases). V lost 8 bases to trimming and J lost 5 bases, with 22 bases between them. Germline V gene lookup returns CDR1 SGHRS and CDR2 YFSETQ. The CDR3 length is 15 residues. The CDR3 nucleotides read TGCGCCAGTACAAGGGACGAGTTATATCCTTATGGCTACACCTTC. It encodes CASTRDELYPYGYTF.

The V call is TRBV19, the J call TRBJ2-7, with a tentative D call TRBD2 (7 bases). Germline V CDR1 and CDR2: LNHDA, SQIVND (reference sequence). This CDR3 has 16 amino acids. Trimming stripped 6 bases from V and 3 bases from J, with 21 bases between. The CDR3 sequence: CASSTWEGQGFYEQYF. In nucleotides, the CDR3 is TGTGCCAGTAGCACCTGGGAGGGGCAGGGGTTCTACGAGCAGTACTTC. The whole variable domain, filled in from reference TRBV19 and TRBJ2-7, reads DGGITQSPKYLFRKEGQNVTLSCEQNLNHDAMYWYRQDPGQGLRLIYYSQIVNDFQKGDIAEGYSVSREKKESFPLTVTSAQKNPTAFYLCASSTWEGQGFYEQYFGPGTRLTVT.

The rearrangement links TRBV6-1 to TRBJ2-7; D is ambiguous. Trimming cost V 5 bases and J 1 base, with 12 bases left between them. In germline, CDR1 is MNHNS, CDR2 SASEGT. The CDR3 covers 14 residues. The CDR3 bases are TGTGCCAGCAGTTGGGTCCTTTCATCCTACGAGCAGTACTTC. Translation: CASSWVLSSYEQYF.

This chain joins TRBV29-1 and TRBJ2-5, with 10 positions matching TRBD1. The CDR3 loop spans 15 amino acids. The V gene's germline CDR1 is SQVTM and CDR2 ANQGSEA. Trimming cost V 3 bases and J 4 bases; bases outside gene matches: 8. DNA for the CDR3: TGCAGCGTTGACGCTGCTTGGGACAGGGGAGAGACCCAGTACTTC. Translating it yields CSVDAAWDRGETQYF. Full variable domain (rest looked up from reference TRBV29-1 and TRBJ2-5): SAVISQKPSRDICQRGTSLTIQCQVDSQVTMMFWYRQQPGQSLTLIATANQGSEATYESGFVIDKFPISRPNLTFSTLTVSNMSPEDSSIYLCSVDAAWDRGETQYFGPGTRLLVL.

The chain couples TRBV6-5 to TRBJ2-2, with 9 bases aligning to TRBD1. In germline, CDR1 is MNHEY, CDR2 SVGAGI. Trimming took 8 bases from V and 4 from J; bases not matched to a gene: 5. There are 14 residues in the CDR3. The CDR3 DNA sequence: TGTGCCAGCTTCCGGGACAGGGCCACCGGGGAGCTGTTTTTT. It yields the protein CASFRDRATGELFF.

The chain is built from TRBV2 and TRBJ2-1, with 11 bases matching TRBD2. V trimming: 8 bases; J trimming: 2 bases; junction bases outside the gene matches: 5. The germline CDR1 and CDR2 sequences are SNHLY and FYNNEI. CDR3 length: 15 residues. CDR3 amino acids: CASPGTSGPYNEQFF. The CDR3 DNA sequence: TGTGCCAGCCCTGGGACTAGCGGCCCCTACAATGAGCAGTTCTTC.

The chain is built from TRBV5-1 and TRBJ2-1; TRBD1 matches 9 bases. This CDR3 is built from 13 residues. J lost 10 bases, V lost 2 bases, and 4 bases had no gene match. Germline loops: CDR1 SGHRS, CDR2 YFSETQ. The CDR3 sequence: CASSFTGTGEQFF. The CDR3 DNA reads TGCGCCAGCAGCTTTACCGGGACAGGGGAGCAGTTCTTC.

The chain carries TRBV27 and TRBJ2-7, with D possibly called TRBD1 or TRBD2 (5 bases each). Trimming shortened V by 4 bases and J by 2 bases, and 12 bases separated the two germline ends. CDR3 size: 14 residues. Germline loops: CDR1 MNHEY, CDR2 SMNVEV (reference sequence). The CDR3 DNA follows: TGTGCCAGCAGTTCCGGGACCACCCCCTACGAGCAGTACTTC. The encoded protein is CASSSGTTPYEQYF.

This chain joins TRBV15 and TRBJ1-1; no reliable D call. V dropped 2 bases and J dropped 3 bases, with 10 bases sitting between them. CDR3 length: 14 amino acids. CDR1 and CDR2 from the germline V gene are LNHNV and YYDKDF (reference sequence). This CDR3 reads CATSRKTEYTEAFF. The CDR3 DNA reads TGTGCCACCAGCAGAAAAACAGAATACACTGAAGCTTTCTTT.

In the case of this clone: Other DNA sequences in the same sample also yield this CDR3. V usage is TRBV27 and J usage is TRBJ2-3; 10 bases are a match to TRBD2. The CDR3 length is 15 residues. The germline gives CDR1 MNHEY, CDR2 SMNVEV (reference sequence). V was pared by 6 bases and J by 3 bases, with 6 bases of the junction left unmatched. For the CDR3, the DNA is TGTGCCAGCAGCCCCCGGACTAGCGGAACAGATACGCAGTATTTT. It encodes CASSPRTSGTDTQYF.

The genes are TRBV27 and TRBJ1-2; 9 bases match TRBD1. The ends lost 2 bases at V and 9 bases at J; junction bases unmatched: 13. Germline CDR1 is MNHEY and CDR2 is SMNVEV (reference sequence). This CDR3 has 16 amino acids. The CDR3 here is CASSLQGQGATARYTF. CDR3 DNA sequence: TGTGCCAGCAGTTTACAGGGACAGGGCGCCACCGCCCGCTACACCTTC.

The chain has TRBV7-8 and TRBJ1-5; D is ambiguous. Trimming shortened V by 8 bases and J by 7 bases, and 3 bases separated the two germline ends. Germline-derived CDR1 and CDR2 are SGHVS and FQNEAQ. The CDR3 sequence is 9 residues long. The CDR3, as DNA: TGTGCCAGCGGACAGCCCCAGCATTTT. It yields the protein CASGQPQHF. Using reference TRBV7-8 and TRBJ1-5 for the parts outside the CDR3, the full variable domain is GAGVSQSPRYKVAKRGQDVALRCDPISGHVSLFWYQQALGQGPEFLTYFQNEAQLDKSGLPSDRFFAERPEGSVSTLKIQRTQQEDSAVYLCASGQPQHFGDGTRLSIL.

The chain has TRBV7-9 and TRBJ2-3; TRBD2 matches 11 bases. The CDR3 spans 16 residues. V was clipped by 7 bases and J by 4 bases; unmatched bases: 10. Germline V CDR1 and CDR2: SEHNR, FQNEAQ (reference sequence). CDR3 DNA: TGTGCCAGCATGGGAAGGGCTAGCGGGAGGTCAGATACGCAGTATTTT. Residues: CASMGRASGRSDTQYF. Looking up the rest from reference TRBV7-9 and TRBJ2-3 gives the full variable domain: DTGVSQNPRHKITKRGQNVTFRCDPISEHNRLYWYRQTLGQGPEFLTYFQNEAQLEKSRLLSDRFSAERPKGSFSTLEIQRTEQGDSAMYLCASMGRASGRSDTQYFGPGTRLTVL.

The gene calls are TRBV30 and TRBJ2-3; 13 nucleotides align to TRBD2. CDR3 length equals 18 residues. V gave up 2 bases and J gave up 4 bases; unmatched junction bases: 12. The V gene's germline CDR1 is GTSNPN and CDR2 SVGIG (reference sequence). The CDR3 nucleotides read TGTGCCTGGAGTCGAGGACTGATGACTAGCGGGAGGCCAGATACGCAGTATTTT. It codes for CAWSRGLMTSGRPDTQYF.

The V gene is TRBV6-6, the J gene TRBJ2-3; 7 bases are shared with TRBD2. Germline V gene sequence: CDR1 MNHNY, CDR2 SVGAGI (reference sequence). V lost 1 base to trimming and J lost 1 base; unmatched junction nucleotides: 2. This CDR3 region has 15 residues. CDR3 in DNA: TGTGCCAGCAGTTACTTAAGCGGGGGCACAGATACGCAGTATTTT. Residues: CASSYLSGGTDTQYF.

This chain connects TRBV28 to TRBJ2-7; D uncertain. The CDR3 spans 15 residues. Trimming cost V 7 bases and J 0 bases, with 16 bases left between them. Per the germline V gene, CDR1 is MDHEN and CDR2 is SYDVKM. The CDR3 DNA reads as TGTGCCAGCACCTTAGAAGGGCAGAGCTCCTACGAGCAGTACTTC. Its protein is CASTLEGQSSYEQYF.

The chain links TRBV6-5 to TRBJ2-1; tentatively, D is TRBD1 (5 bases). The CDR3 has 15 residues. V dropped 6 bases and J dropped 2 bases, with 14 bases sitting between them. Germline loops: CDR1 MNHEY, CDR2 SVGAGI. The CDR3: CASSPVDTAYNEQFF. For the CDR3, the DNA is TGTGCCAGCAGCCCCGTGGACACAGCCTACAATGAGCAGTTCTTC.

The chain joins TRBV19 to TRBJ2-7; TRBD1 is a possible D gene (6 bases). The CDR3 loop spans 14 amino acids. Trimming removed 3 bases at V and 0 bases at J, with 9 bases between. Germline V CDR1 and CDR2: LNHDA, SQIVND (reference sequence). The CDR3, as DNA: TGTGCCAGTAGTATGGGGGACACCTCCTACGAGCAGTACTTC. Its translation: CASSMGDTSYEQYF.

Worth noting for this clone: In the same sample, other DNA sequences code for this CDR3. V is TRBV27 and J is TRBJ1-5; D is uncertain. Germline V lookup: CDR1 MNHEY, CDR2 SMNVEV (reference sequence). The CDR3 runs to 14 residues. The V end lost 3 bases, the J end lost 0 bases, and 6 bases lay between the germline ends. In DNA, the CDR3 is TGTGCCAGCAGTTTGGGCGGTAGCAATCAGCCCCAGCATTTT. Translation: CASSLGGSNQPQHF.

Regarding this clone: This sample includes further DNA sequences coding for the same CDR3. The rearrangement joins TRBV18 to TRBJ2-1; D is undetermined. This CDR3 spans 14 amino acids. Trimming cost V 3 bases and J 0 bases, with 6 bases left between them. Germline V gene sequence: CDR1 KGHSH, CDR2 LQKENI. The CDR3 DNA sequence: TGTGCCAGCTCACCTATCAGCTCCTACAATGAGCAGTTCTTC. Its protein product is CASSPISSYNEQFF.

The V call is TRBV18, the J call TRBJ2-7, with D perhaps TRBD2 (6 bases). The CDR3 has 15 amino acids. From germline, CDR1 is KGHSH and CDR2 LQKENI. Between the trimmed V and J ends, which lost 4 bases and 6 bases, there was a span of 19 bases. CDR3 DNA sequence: TGTGCCAGCTCACGCGGGCCCCCGGGGACTTCCGAGCAGTACTTC. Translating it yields CASSRGPPGTSEQYF.

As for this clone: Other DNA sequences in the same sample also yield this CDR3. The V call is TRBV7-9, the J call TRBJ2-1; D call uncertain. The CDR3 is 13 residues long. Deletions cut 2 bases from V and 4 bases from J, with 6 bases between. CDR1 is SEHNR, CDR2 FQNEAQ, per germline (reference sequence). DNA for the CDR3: TGTGCCAGCAGCTTAAGTGTTTACAATGAGCAGTTCTTC. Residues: CASSLSVYNEQFF. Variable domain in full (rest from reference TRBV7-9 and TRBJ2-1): DTGVSQNPRHKITKRGQNVTFRCDPISEHNRLYWYRQTLGQGPEFLTYFQNEAQLEKSRLLSDRFSAERPKGSFSTLEIQRTEQGDSAMYLCASSLSVYNEQFFGPGTRLTVL.

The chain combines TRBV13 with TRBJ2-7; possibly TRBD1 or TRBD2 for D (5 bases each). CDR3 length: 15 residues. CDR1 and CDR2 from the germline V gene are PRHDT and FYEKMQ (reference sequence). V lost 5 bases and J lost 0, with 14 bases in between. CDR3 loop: CASSPRGTPSYEQYF. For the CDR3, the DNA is TGTGCCAGCAGCCCTCGAGGGACCCCCTCCTACGAGCAGTACTTC.